This T cell receptor (beta chain) appears in the sequencing data of a study of blood T cell repertoires in COVID-19. About the research overall: The United States, Italy and Spain were the sources of the acute and convalescent COVID-19 samples. From T cells, B-cell-depleted T cells, or PBMCs came the material, which was cDNA or gDNA.

Per the original methods: For nucleated cells, counts were estimated from reference gene primer amplification. Some clones are missing from TCRdb's copy, which holds only in-frame ones; the method was immunoSEQ multiplex PCR. Clonal size and the V and J genes are those of that table, whereas D and trimming came from the DNA. The data contain about 78,000 clones, about 93% of them singletons. The CDR3 length is 17 residues. The germline CDR1 and CDR2 sequences are LNHDA and SQIVND (reference sequence). The clonotype originates from a woman aged 80 or over with acute or convalescent COVID-19. The chain has TRBV19 and TRBJ1-2, with a possible D match to TRBD1 (6 bases). Sequencing used peripheral blood. DNA for the CDR3: TGTGACACAGTAGCCCCTAGCGGGTCGAGCAGGGACAATGGCTACACCTTC. This codes for CDTVAPSGSSRDNGYTF.